The entry that follows covers one T cell receptor beta chain sequence. Its antigen is still unknown. The sample holds no much larger clone one base away, and base qualities are not on file. Relative to germline, V is 2 bases shorter and J is 4 bases shorter, with 13 bases between their ends. The CDR3 measures 15 amino acids from cysteine to phenylalanine. Only the CDR3 part of the read is kept: 45 bases, read in frame from the first base. Based on the germline V gene (reference sequence), the CDR1 and CDR2 sequences are LNHNV and YYDKDF. Using the deep immunoSEQ assay, multiplex PCR amplified TCR CDR3 regions from genomic DNA. Genomic DNA extracted from each cell subset was distributed evenly over all wells of several immunoSEQ 96-well plates, and each plate served as one replicate. Each replicate PCR for sorted subsets received approximately 200 ng genomic DNA, equal to roughly 29,000 T cell genomes. The purified libraries were quantified using a Qubit 3.0 fluorometer, sized with a Bioanalyzer 2100, and then quantified again using the KAPA Library Quantification kit. Every immunoSEQ 96-well plate was sequenced on a dedicated single-read 150-cycle Illumina NextSeq 550 flow cell. Regarding the original processing steps: Because only junctional sequences without quality scores were contained in the immunoSEQ output, filtering matching that applied to full-length reads could not be performed. To assign V/J genes and CDR3, sequences were annotated against IMGT germline references using PyIR, a Python wrapper for IgBLAST v1.9. Reads were filtered out if the reads had weak V/J assignments (E-value above 1e-6), no CDR3, stop codons, out-of-frame junctions, or ambiguous translated residues. V3J clonotypes were defined as sequences sharing the same inferred V gene, J gene, and CDR3 amino acid sequence. The percentage overlap between two repertoires was calculated by dividing the number of shared unique clonotypes by the size of the smaller repertoire. Richness of each repertoire was evaluated using RTK rarefaction, the Chao1 estimator, and Recon v2.1 estimates of unobserved clonotypes. Generation probabilities for all TCRbeta clonotypes obtained by the gDNA method from a few donors were computed using OLGA. TCRdb holds this immuneACCESS table with in-frame rearrangements only. Some clones are missing; in checked studies, unresolved V genes explain under half, and the rest has no known cause. For V, J and clone size, that table is used; D and trimming come from the DNA. This sample has roughly 2.2 million clones in its table, and more than 80% of those were observed once. About 0.37% of the sample comes from the top ten.

The donors were healthy, HIV-negative adults who had no recently reported acute infections or vaccinations. Only Caucasian adults living in Nashville, Tennessee, USA were represented among the donors. CD4+ T cells were enriched by magnetic negative selection; naive cells were then positively selected on CD45RA, and the negative fraction formed the memory subset. After blood collection by leukapheresis, PBMCs were isolated using Ficoll-Histopaque density gradient centrifugation and then cryopreserved in the vapor phase of liquid nitrogen. Analytical flow cytometry was used to check the purity and quantity of each magnetically sorted T cell population. From each sorted fraction, genomic DNA was isolated and quantified by UV absorbance on a Nanodrop 2000c. This sample is part of a study of shared clonotypes between healthy human individuals (dated by TCRdb to 2018 to 2021). In terms of the full investigation: Two women and a few men aged 18 to 49 years were included in the cohort. The study deeply sequenced blood TCR repertoires of about 5 healthy adults to estimate repertoire size and the extent of clonotype sharing between individuals. Between about 0.8 and 9 billion PBMCs per donor were obtained by leukapheresis. For each donor, CD4 naive and CD4 memory were each given three plates, CD8 naive was given two plates, and CD8 memory was given one plate. To increase sequencing depth and limit assay-specific biases, TCR repertoire library preparation and sequencing were carried out by different laboratories using diverse techniques. Overall study outcomes, separate from this receptor: Only blood was sampled, and tissue TCR repertoires likely differ from those in blood. Larger estimated clonotype richness was generally found for naive subsets than for memory subsets. Incomplete sequencing was indicated by rarefaction of sorted-subset datasets, despite the large sequencing depth. The small number of donors limited the genetic and exposure-history diversity represented. Pairwise subsampling indicated that sequencing depth was expected to affect the degree of clonotype sharing among donors. Sharing across several donors was observed for about 4.8% of naive CD4, 3% to 4% of naive CD8, over 2% of memory CD4, and around 0.4% of memory CD8 clonotypes. Higher generation probabilities were observed for clonotypes shared by all four sorted-subset donors than for non-shared clonotypes.

The receptor chain draws on TRBV15 and TRBJ2-3; confidence is insufficient to name the D gene. The source material was naive CD4+ T cells from PBMCs. This specimen's cell subset or site label, interpreted: CD45RA+ positively selected. The clonotype comes from a man aged 18-30 years in good health. Some clones in this sample may be carry-over from other donors' samples. The encoded CDR3 is CATSRQFRRSDTQYF. The bases are TGTGCCACCAGCAGACAGTTCAGACGTTCAGATACGCAGTATTTT.